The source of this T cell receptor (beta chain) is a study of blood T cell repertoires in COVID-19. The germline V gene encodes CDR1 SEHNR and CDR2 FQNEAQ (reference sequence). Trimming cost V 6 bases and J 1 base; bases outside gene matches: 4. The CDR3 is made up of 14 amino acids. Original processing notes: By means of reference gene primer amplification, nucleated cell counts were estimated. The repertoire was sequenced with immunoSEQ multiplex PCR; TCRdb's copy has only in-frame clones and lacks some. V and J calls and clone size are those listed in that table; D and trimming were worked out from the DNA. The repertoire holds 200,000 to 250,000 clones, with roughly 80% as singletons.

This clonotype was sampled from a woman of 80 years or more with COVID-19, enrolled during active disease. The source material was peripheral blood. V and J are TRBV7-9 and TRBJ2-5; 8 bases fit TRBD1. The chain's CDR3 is CASRYGTGQETQYF. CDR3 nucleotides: TGTGCCAGCAGGTACGGGACAGGCCAAGAGACCCAGTACTTC.